What follows is one TCR beta chain and its context. The record originates from a study of blood T cell repertoires in COVID-19. Study information: Samples representing acute and convalescent COVID-19 were sourced from the United States, Italy and Spain.

V gave up 4 bases and J gave up 4 bases; unmatched junction bases: 6. The CDR3 contains 15 residues. The germline CDR1 and CDR2 sequences are SGHVS and FQNEAQ. In the authors' workflow: Amplifying reference gene primers gave estimates of nucleated cell counts. Only in-frame clones appear in the TCRdb table, and some are missing; sequencing was by immunoSEQ multiplex PCR. V, J and clone size are taken as reported in that table, and D and trimming were inferred from the DNA itself. The data show about 150,000 clones, 80% to 90% seen once. This receptor was identified in a woman aged 50 to 60 with acute or convalescent COVID-19. The chain has TRBV7-8 and TRBJ2-2, with 7 positions matching TRBD2. Sequences were obtained from peripheral blood. The chain's CDR3 is CASSSRASGTGELFF. CDR3 DNA sequence: TGTGCCAGCAGCTCCCGGGCTAGCGGCACCGGGGAGCTGTTTTTT. Looking up the rest from reference TRBV7-8 and TRBJ2-2 gives the full variable domain: GAGVSQSPRYKVAKRGQDVALRCDPISGHVSLFWYQQALGQGPEFLTYFQNEAQLDKSGLPSDRFFAERPEGSVSTLKIQRTQQEDSAVYLCASSSRASGTGELFFGEGSRLTVL.